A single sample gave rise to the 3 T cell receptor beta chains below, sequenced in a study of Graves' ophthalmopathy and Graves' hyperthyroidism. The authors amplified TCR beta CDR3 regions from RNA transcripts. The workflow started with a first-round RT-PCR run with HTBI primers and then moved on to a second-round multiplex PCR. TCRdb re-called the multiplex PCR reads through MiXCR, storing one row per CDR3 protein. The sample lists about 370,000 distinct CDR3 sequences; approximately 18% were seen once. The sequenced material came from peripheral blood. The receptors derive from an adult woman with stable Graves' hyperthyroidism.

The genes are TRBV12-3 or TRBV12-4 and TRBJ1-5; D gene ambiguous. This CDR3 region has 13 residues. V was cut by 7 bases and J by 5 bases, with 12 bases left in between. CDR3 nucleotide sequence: TGTGCCAGCATGGTCGGGCGCTATCAGCCCCAGCATTTT. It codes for CASMVGRYQPQHF.

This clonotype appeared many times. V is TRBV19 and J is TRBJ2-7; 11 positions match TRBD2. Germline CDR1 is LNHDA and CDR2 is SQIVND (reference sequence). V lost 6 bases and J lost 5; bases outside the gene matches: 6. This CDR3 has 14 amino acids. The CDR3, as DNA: TGTGCCAGTAGACTAGCGGGAGCCGGCGACGAGCAGTACTTC. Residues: CASRLAGAGDEQYF.

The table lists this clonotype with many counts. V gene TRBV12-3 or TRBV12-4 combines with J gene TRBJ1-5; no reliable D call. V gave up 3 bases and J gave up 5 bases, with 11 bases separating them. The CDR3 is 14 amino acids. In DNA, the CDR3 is TGTGCCAGCAGTTTGGATAGGGCCGATCAGCCCCAGCATTTT. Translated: CASSLDRADQPQHF.